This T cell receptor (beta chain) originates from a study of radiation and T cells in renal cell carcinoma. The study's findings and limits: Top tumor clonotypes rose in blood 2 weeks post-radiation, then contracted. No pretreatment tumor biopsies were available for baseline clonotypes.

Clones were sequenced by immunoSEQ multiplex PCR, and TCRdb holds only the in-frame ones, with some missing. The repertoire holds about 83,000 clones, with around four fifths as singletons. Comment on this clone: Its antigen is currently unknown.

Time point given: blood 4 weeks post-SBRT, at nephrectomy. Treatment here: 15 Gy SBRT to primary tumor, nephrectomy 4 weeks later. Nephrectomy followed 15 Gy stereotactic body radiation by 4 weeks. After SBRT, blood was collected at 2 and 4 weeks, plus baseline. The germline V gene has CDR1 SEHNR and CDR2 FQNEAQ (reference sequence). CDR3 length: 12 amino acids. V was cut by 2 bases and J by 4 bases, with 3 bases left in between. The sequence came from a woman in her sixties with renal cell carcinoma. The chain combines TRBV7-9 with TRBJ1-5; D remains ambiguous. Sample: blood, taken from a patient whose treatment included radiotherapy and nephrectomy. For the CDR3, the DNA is TGTGCCAGCAGCTTATGGAATCAGCCCCAGCATTTT. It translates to CASSLWNQPQHF.